The 3 T cell receptor beta chains below come from one sample, sequenced in a study of shared clonotypes between healthy human individuals. CD8 cells regarded as naive lacked CD45RO, were positively chosen for CCR7, and omitted terminally differentiated effector memory CD45RA+ cells. TCRdb's copy holds only in-frame clones and misses some; the assay was immunoSEQ multiplex PCR. The sample lists roughly 770,000 clones; about 96% were seen once. Material for sequencing was naive CD8+ T cells sorted from blood. The receptors originated from a man aged 30-40 years in good health.

The chain combines TRBV5-5 with TRBJ1-2, with D maybe TRBD1 (5 bases). Germline V gene sequence: CDR1 SGHKS, CDR2 YYEKEE (reference sequence). V was pared by 2 bases and J by 1 base, with 12 bases between. The CDR3 length is 15 residues. CDR3 in amino acids: CASSFFTGDNYGYTF. CDR3 DNA sequence: TGTGCCAGCAGCTTCTTTACAGGAGATAACTATGGCTACACCTTC.

This chain joins TRBV7-9 and TRBJ2-7, with D uncertain. V lost 6 bases, J lost 2 bases, and 17 bases lay in between. Germline CDR1 reads SEHNR; CDR2 reads FQNEAQ (reference sequence). This CDR3 contains 15 residues. This CDR3 reads CASSREEGLAYEQYF. The CDR3 DNA follows: TGTGCCAGCAGTCGCGAGGAAGGCCTGGCCTACGAGCAGTACTTC.

The genes are TRBV7-9 and TRBJ2-7, with TRBD2 identical over 10 bases. This CDR3 contains 14 residues. Germline CDR1 and CDR2: SEHNR and FQNEAQ (reference sequence). J gave up 2 bases and V 5 bases, and 3 bases lay outside the gene matches. The CDR3: CASSGTSVPYEQYF. The CDR3 DNA sequence: TGTGCCAGCAGCGGGACTAGCGTACCCTACGAGCAGTACTTC.